Below, 23 T cell receptor beta chains from the same sample are listed, as sequenced in a study of blood T cells in healthy people across ages. The authors ran a second PCR of 7 to 11 cycles using a sample-barcoded 5' primer and a J-beta primer mix. TCRdb fed the 5' RACE reads into MiXCR, producing one record per CDR3 protein. The sample lists 980,000 or so distinct CDR3 sequences; about 48% were seen once. Sequenced material: blood. These receptors were taken from a man aged 25 to 40 in good health.

The rearrangement uses TRBV2 and TRBJ2-7; tentative D call: TRBD1 (6 bases). The CDR3 covers 15 residues. Trimming shortened V by 6 bases and J by 0 bases, and 15 bases separated the two germline ends. Looked up from germline, CDR1 is SNHLY and CDR2 is FYNNEI. CDR3 loop: CASRLDSASSYEQYF. The CDR3 nucleotides read TGTGCCAGCAGGCTGGACAGTGCCTCCTCCTACGAGCAGTACTTC.

The CDR3 protein is CAWGTGTGMDEKLFF. The CDR3, as DNA: TGTGCCTGGGGCACCGGGACAGGGATGGATGAAAAACTGTTTTTT. This chain links TRBV30 with TRBJ1-4, with 9 bases aligning to TRBD1. The CDR3 extends over 15 amino acids. Trimming cost V 5 bases and J 6 bases; bases outside gene matches: 10. Looked up from germline, CDR1 is GTSNPN and CDR2 is SVGIG (reference sequence). Drawing the rest from reference TRBV30 and TRBJ1-4, the complete variable domain is SQTIHQWPATLVQPVGSPLSLECTVEGTSNPNLYWYRQAAGRGLQLLFYSVGIGQISSEVPQNLSASRPQDRQFILSSKKLLLSDSGFYLCAWGTGTGMDEKLFFGSGTQLSVL.

A few counts support this clonotype. The J gene is TRBJ1-2, the V gene TRBV19; D uncertain. V was clipped by 8 bases and J by 4 bases, with 11 bases between them. The CDR3 sequence is 12 residues long. The germline CDR1 and CDR2 sequences are LNHDA and SQIVND (reference sequence). The DNA of the CDR3 is TGTGCCAGTTTGGAAGAGGGCTATGGCTACACCTTC. Translating it yields CASLEEGYGYTF.

As to this clonotype: At one of its ends the junction is not consistent with the germline gene, which may arise from a read error. The chain joins TRBV7-7 to TRBJ2-7; 9 nucleotides align to TRBD2. CDR1 is SSHAT and CDR2 is FNYEAQ in the germline V gene (reference sequence). This CDR3 spans 18 amino acids. The DNA for the CDR3 is TGTGCTAGCAGCTTAAGCGGGGGGCGGATCGGATCCTACAATGAGCAGTACTTC. Encoded protein: CASSLSGGRIGSYNEQYF.

The J gene is TRBJ1-1, the V gene TRBV12-3 or TRBV12-4; D unresolved. V lost 3 bases and J lost 4, with 18 bases in between. The CDR3 spans 16 residues. In DNA, the CDR3 is TGTGCCAGCAGTTTCCGTAGGCCCCGAGAAAGCACTGAAGCTTTCTTT. Encoded protein: CASSFRRPRESTEAFF.

This clonotype was picked up a small number of times. The rearrangement joins TRBV6-1 to TRBJ2-1; TRBD2 matches at 8 bases. Germline V gene lookup returns CDR1 MNHNS and CDR2 SASEGT. The CDR3 runs to 16 residues. Trimming removed 2 bases from V and 8 bases from J; junction bases left unmatched: 11. The CDR3 region has the DNA TGTGCCAGCAGTGAAAGGGCCGGGGGGGCAAAGTATGAGCAGTTCTTC. Translated, it gives CASSERAGGAKYEQFF.

This clonotype occurred many times. The chain couples TRBV5-1 to TRBJ2-7; the D gene is possibly TRBD1 (5 bases). CDR3 length equals 14 residues. Germline V lookup: CDR1 SGHRS, CDR2 YFSETQ. V shed 0 bases and J shed 1 base, with 8 bases lying between them. CDR3 residues: CASSLAQGSYEQYF. In DNA form, the CDR3 reads TGCGCCAGCAGCTTGGCCCAGGGATCCTACGAGCAGTACTTC.

The chain recombines TRBV7-9 with TRBJ2-1; 7 nucleotides match TRBD2. CDR1 and CDR2 from the germline V gene are SEHNR and FQNEAQ (reference sequence). This CDR3 contains 13 residues. V lost 5 bases to trimming and J lost 6 bases; unmatched junction nucleotides: 4. This CDR3 is CASSIGLVNEQFF. The DNA of the CDR3 is TGTGCCAGCAGCATCGGACTAGTCAATGAGCAGTTCTTC.

J is TRBJ2-3 and V is TRBV6-1; a weak D match, TRBD1 (6 bases). Germline V lookup: CDR1 MNHNS, CDR2 SASEGT. The CDR3 totals 20 residues. With 5 bases removed from V and 3 bases from J, the gap between germline ends came to 30 bases. CDR3 protein: CASSPIQDVGQGTRTDTQYF. DNA of the CDR3: TGTGCCAGCAGTCCCATCCAAGATGTGGGGCAGGGGACGCGTACAGATACGCAGTATTTT.

The chain employs TRBV6-6 and TRBJ2-4; TRBD1 might be the D (6 bases). The closer fit of TRBJ2-7 to the DNA end suggests the J call may be wrong. Germline V gives CDR1 MNHNY, CDR2 SVGAGI (reference sequence). The CDR3 is 12 residues long. The DNA of the CDR3 is TGTGCCAGCAGCGCACAGGGTACCGAGCAGTACTTC. Its protein product is CASSAQGTEQYF.

This clonotype was picked up a small number of times. The J gene is TRBJ1-2, the V gene TRBV6-1; a weak D match, TRBD1 (6 bases). V lost 3 bases and J lost 5, with 10 bases in between. Germline-derived CDR1 and CDR2 are MNHNS and SASEGT. This CDR3 is built from 13 residues. As DNA, the CDR3 is TGTGCCAGCAGTGATCAGGGGTGGTATGGCTACACCTTC. Translation gives CASSDQGWYGYTF.

The chain recombines TRBV15 with TRBJ1-5, with 11 bases identical to TRBD1. J was trimmed by 7 bases and V by 4 bases; bases with no gene match: 12. CDR1 and CDR2 from the germline V gene are LNHNV and YYDKDF (reference sequence). The CDR3 covers 17 residues. This chain's CDR3 is CATSTGCGQGAGQPQHF. The DNA of the CDR3 is TGTGCCACCAGCACTGGCTGCGGACAGGGGGCAGGGCAGCCCCAGCATTTT.

The chain combines TRBV7-2 with TRBJ1-2; D unclear. This CDR3 contains 16 residues. Germline values: CDR1 SGHTA, CDR2 FQGNSA. V was cut by 1 base and J by 5 bases, with 17 bases left in between. CDR3 sequence (DNA): TGTGCCAGCAGCTTAGGGCCCGGGCCTCGTTCGTATGGCTACACCTTC. Translated, it gives CASSLGPGPRSYGYTF.

This clonotype was detected a few times. CDR3 coding DNA: TGCGCCAGCAGCCAAGACCCGAAAGGGCAAGAGACCCAGTACTTC. The encoded protein is CASSQDPKGQETQYF. The gene calls are TRBV4-1 and TRBJ2-5; D unclear. Germline assignment: CDR1 MGHRA and CDR2 YSYEKL. Trimming removed 0 bases from V and 2 bases from J, with 10 bases in between. The CDR3 consists of 15 residues.

This clonotype was observed once. The CDR3: CASRANPGNQPQHF. CDR3 sequence (DNA): TGTGCCAGCAGGGCCAATCCGGGAAATCAGCCCCAGCATTTT. The rearrangement uses TRBV2 and TRBJ1-5; D remains ambiguous. Trimming shortened V by 6 bases and J by 4 bases, and 13 bases separated the two germline ends. This CDR3 comprises 14 residues. From germline, CDR1 is SNHLY and CDR2 FYNNEI.

The gene calls are TRBV28 and TRBJ2-1; 9 bases align to TRBD1. This CDR3 is 12 amino acids long. Trimming removed 6 bases from V and 15 bases from J; junction bases left unmatched: 9. The germline CDR1 and CDR2 sequences are MDHEN and SYDVKM. As DNA, the CDR3 is TGTGCCAGCAGAACCGGAGGGACAGGGAGGTTCTTC. Protein sequence: CASRTGGTGRFF.

The V gene is TRBV7-9, the J gene TRBJ1-6, with 8 bases matching TRBD1. Trimming cost V 5 bases and J 5 bases; bases outside gene matches: 11. The length of the CDR3 is 17 residues. CDR1 SEHNR and CDR2 FQNEAQ come from the germline V gene (reference sequence). The CDR3 is CASSRREGQANNSPLHF. Here the CDR3 DNA reads TGTGCCAGCAGCCGTCGGGAGGGACAGGCAAATAATTCACCCCTCCACTTT.

The rearrangement links TRBV16 to TRBJ1-2; TRBD1 matches 10 bases. The CDR3 has 14 residues. In germline, CDR1 is KGHSY, CDR2 FQNENV. The V gene end was trimmed by 8 bases and the J gene end by 4 bases; junction bases not matched to a gene: 7. CDR3 amino acids: CASVRQGAGYGYTF. The CDR3 nucleotides are TGTGCCAGCGTACGACAGGGGGCCGGCTATGGCTACACCTTC.

The chain's CDR3 is CASSETLGAAFF. In DNA, the CDR3 is TGTGCCAGCAGTGAAACATTGGGGGCAGCTTTCTTT. The chain combines TRBV6-1 with TRBJ1-1, with D possibly being TRBD1 (6 bases). V was shortened by 2 bases and J by 10 bases, with 11 bases between the two germline ends. CDR1 MNHNS and CDR2 SASEGT come from the germline V gene. The CDR3 extends over 12 amino acids.

This clonotype has a handful of counts. In DNA, the CDR3 is TGCAGCGCTCTGGACGGCGGTGAAAAACTGTTTTTT. Amino acids: CSALDGGEKLFF. The chain joins TRBV29-1 to TRBJ1-4; the D is unclear. V was pared by 7 bases and J by 7 bases, with 13 bases between. Germline CDR1 SQVTM, CDR2 ANQGSEA. CDR3 size: 12 residues.

This clonotype has just a few counts. The chain recombines TRBV28 with TRBJ2-5; no reliable D call. The CDR3 totals 12 residues. Germline loops: CDR1 MDHEN, CDR2 SYDVKM. Trimming took 6 bases from V and 5 from J, leaving 10 bases between them. The CDR3 reads CASRIEGETQYF. In nucleotides, the CDR3 is TGTGCCAGCAGGATCGAAGGGGAGACCCAGTACTTC.

At least ten counts were recorded for this clonotype. The rearrangement joins TRBV12-3 or TRBV12-4 to TRBJ2-1; no reliable D call. This CDR3 region has 15 residues. The germline V and J ends were trimmed by 2 bases and 0 bases, with 8 bases remaining between them. The CDR3 coding sequence is TGTGCCAGCAGTTTAAGAGCGAGCTCCTACAATGAGCAGTTCTTC. Amino acids: CASSLRASSYNEQFF.

V gene TRBV3-1 combines with J gene TRBJ1-2; D perhaps matches TRBD1 (5 bases). The germline V gene encodes CDR1 LGHDT and CDR2 YNNKEL (reference sequence). CDR3 length: 15 residues. V was cut by 1 base and J by 0 bases, with 9 bases left in between. Here the CDR3 reads CASSQGGTPNYGYTF. Here the CDR3 DNA reads TGTGCCAGCAGCCAAGGCGGGACTCCTAACTATGGCTACACCTTC.